The T cell receptor beta chain described here comes from a study of cytomegalovirus exposure and HLA in healthy donors. The germline CDR1 and CDR2 sequences are MDHEN and SYDVKM. CDR3 length equals 14 residues. V was trimmed by 2 bases and J by 2 bases, leaving 10 bases between them. PCR primers comprised 60 Vbeta and 13 Jbeta primers. Sequencing was performed with immunoSEQ multiplex PCR; in TCRdb, only in-frame clones are kept and a portion is missing. The data show 150,000 to 200,000 clones, approximately 80% seen once. The genes are TRBV28 and TRBJ2-7; possible D gene TRBD1, 5 bases. The material sequenced was PBMCs. The clonotype originates from a woman in her fifties or sixties in good health and CMV-seronegative. The CDR3 is CASSLGAEPYEQYF. CDR3 in DNA: TGTGCCAGCAGTTTAGGGGCGGAACCCTACGAGCAGTACTTC. The complete variable domain, with remaining parts taken from reference TRBV28 and TRBJ2-7, reads DVKVTQSSRYLVKRTGEKVFLECVQDMDHENMFWYRQDPGLGLRLIYFSYDVKMKEKGDIPEGYSVSREKKERFSLILESASTNQTSMYLCASSLGAEPYEQYFGPGTRLTVT.